Presented here are 10 T cell receptor beta chains from one specimen sequenced in a study of blood T cell repertoires in COVID-19. The repertoire was sequenced with immunoSEQ multiplex PCR; TCRdb's copy has only in-frame clones and lacks some. Among 250,000 to 350,000 clones listed, around 85% were seen once. Sequenced sample: PBMCs or T cells enriched from blood (not recorded which). The receptors stem from a woman in her fifties or sixties who had recovered from COVID-19.

V gene TRBV2 combines with J gene TRBJ1-4, with 9 bases fitting TRBD1. CDR3 length: 16 residues. The junction had 7 bases not matched to a gene; V was cut back by 3 bases and J by 5 bases. Germline V gene data show CDR1 as SNHLY and CDR2 as FYNNEI. The CDR3 protein is CASSDPTGGRNEKLFF. The CDR3 DNA follows: TGTGCCAGCAGTGACCCAACAGGGGGCAGGAATGAAAAACTGTTTTTT.

V and J are TRBV21-1 and TRBJ2-1; the table's D call, TRBD2, has no DNA check behind it. TRBV21-1 is a listed pseudogene. The CDR3 runs 16 residues. CDR3 in amino acids: CASSRLAGGSYNEQFF. Here the CDR3 DNA reads TGTGCCAGCAGCAGATTAGCGGGAGGCTCCTACAATGAGCAGTTCTTC.

This clone is a singleton in its sample. CDR3 sequence (DNA): TGTGCCACCAGCATGCGGCAGACTATATCCTACGAGCAGTACTTC. This sequence encodes CATSMRQTISYEQYF. J is TRBJ2-7 and V is TRBV15; possibly TRBD2 for D (5 bases). Germline V lookup: CDR1 LNHNV, CDR2 YYDKDF (reference sequence). The CDR3 has 15 amino acids. V dropped 4 bases and J dropped 1 base, with 14 bases sitting between them.

The chain joins TRBV30 to TRBJ2-7; 12 nucleotides match TRBD2. V lost 2 bases, J lost 5 bases, and 10 bases stayed unmatched. Germline loops: CDR1 GTSNPN, CDR2 SVGIG (reference sequence). The CDR3 consists of 16 residues. The CDR3 DNA reads as TGTGCCTGGAGTAAGAACCTAGCGGGAGGGAAGAACGAGCAGTACTTC. This codes for CAWSKNLAGGKNEQYF.

V is TRBV18 and J is TRBJ2-1, with 8 bases identical to TRBD1. V lost 0 bases, J lost 6 bases, and 7 bases stayed unmatched. This CDR3 has 16 residues. The germline CDR1 and CDR2 sequences are KGHSH and LQKENI. The CDR3, as DNA: TGTGCCAGCTCACCACCGCGTCAGGGGGCTTTCAATGAGCAGTTCTTC. Encoded protein: CASSPPRQGAFNEQFF.

The CDR3 DNA reads TGCGCCAGCAGCTTGGAGGGGGGACAGGGGCTTTCTGGGGCCAACGTCCTGACTTTC. Translating gives CASSLEGGQGLSGANVLTF. V and J are TRBV5-1 and TRBJ2-6; 10 nucleotides agree with TRBD1. The length of the CDR3 is 19 residues. Germline V CDR1 and CDR2: SGHRS, YFSETQ. The junction had 7 bases not matched to a gene; V was cut back by 0 bases and J by 1 base.

This sequence joins TRBV29-1 and TRBJ2-7; 11 positions match TRBD1. Per germline, CDR1 SQVTM and CDR2 ANQGSEA. The V segment lost 7 bases and the J segment 2 bases; nucleotides outside the gene matches: 4. The CDR3 has 13 amino acids. The DNA of the CDR3 is TGCAGCGCCGGGACAGGGGGAACCTACGAGCAGTACTTC. Amino acids: CSAGTGGTYEQYF.

The V call is TRBV11-2, the J call TRBJ1-6, with unresolved D. Germline CDR1 and CDR2: SGHAT and FQNNGV. With 0 bases removed from V and 7 bases from J, the gap between germline ends came to 10 bases. The CDR3 has 15 residues. CDR3 in DNA: TGTGCCAGCAGCTTAGATCCTTCGGGGAATTCACCCCTCCACTTT. This encodes CASSLDPSGNSPLHF.

CDR3 DNA sequence: TGTGCCAGCAGCTTAAGGGACAGGGAGGTCTATGAGCAGTTCTTC. Translated: CASSLRDREVYEQFF. The gene calls are TRBV7-9 and TRBJ2-1; 9 positions agree with TRBD1. Germline CDR1 reads SEHNR; CDR2 reads FQNEAQ (reference sequence). V lost 2 bases and J lost 8; bases outside the gene matches: 7. CDR3 length equals 15 residues.

The chain recombines TRBV28 with TRBJ1-1; D ambiguous. V dropped 11 bases and J dropped 7 bases, with 8 bases sitting between them. From germline, CDR1 is MDHEN and CDR2 SYDVKM. The CDR3 sequence is 9 residues long. CDR3 sequence (DNA): TGTGCCCGAGCCCATGAAGCTTTCTTT. Encoded protein: CARAHEAFF.